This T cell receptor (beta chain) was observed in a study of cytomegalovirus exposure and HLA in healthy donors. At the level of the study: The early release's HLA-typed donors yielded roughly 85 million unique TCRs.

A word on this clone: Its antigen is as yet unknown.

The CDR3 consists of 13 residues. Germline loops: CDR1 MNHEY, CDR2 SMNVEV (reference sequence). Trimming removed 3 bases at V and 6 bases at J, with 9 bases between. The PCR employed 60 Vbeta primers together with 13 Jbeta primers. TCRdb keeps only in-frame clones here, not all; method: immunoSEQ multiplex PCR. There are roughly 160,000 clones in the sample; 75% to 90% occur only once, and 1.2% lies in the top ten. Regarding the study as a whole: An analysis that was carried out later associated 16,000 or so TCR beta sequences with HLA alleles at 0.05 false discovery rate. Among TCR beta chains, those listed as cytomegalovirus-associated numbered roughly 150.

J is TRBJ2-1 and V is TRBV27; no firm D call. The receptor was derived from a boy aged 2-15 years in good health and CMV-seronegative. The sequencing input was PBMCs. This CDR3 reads CASSFSVFNEQFF. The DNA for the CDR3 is TGTGCCAGCAGTTTTTCGGTCTTCAATGAGCAGTTCTTC.